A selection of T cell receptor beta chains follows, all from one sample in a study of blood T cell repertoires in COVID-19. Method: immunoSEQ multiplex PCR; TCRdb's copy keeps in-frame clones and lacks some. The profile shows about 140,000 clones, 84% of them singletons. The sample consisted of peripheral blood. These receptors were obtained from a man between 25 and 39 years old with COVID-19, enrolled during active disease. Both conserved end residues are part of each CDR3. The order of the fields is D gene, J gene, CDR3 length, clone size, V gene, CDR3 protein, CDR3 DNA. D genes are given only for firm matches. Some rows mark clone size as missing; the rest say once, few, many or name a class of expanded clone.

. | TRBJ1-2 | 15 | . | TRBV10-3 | CAISESTSGGYGYTF | TGTGCCATCAGTGAGTCGACCTCCGGGGGCTATGGCTACACCTTC
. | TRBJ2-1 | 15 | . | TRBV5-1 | CASSLGLDPSSEQFF | TGCGCCAGCAGCTTGGGTCTAGATCCGTCCAGTGAGCAGTTCTTC
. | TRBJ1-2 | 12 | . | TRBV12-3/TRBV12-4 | CASSDSPYGYTF | TGTGCCAGCAGCGACAGCCCGTATGGCTACACCTTC
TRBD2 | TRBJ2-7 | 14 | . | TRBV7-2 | CASSPPTSHYEQYF | TGTGCCAGCAGCCCCCCGACTAGCCACTACGAGCAGTACTTC
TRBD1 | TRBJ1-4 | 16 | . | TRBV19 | CASSPKGTGFGEKLFF | TGTGCCAGTAGTCCAAAGGGGACAGGCTTTGGTGAAAAACTGTTTTTT
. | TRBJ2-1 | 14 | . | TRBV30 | CAWRRGGVDNEQFF | TGTGCCTGGAGGCGAGGCGGGGTAGACAATGAGCAGTTCTTC
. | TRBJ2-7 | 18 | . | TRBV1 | CTSSQGPEGSHEGYEQYF | TGCACCAGCAGCCAAGGACCTGAGGGCAGTCACGAGGGATACGAGCAGTACTTC
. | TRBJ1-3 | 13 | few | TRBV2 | CASSGDPGNTIYF | TGTGCCAGCAGTGGCGATCCTGGAAACACCATATATTTT
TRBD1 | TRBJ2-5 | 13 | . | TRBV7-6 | CASSGGTAETQYF | TGTGCCAGCAGCGGTGGGACAGCTGAGACCCAGTACTTC
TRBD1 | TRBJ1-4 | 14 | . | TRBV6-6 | CASRRGTGSEKLFF | TGTGCCAGCAGGAGAGGGACAGGGAGTGAAAAACTGTTTTTT
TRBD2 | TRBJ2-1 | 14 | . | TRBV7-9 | CASSLDGLANEQFF | TGTGCCAGCAGCTTAGACGGACTAGCTAATGAGCAGTTCTTC
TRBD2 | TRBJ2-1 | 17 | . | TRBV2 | CASTDPTSGKTYNEQFF | TGTGCCAGCACCGACCCAACAAGCGGGAAAACCTACAATGAGCAGTTCTTC
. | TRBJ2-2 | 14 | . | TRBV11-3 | CASSPSSVTGELFF | TGTGCCAGCAGCCCAAGCAGCGTCACCGGGGAGCTGTTTTTT
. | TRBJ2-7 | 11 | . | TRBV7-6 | CASSSLGEQYF | TGTGCCAGCAGCTCCCTAGGCGAGCAGTACTTC
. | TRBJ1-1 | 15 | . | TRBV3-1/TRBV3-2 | CASSRREGDYTEAFF | TGTGCCAGCAGCCGGCGGGAAGGAGACTACACTGAAGCTTTCTTT
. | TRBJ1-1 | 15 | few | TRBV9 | CASSYDGQPNTEAFF | TGTGCCAGCAGTTATGACGGACAGCCGAACACTGAAGCTTTCTTT
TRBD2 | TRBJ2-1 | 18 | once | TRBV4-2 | CASSQDRLAGGPRNEQFF | TGTGCCAGCAGCCAAGATCGGCTAGCGGGAGGGCCGCGGAATGAGCAGTTCTTC
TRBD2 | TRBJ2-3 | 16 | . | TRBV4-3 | CASSQDGGRAPDTQYF | TGCGCCAGCAGCCAAGATGGCGGGAGGGCCCCAGATACGCAGTATTTT
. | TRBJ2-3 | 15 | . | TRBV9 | CASSPSLALGDTQYF | TGTGCCAGCAGCCCTAGTTTGGCCCTAGGAGATACGCAGTATTTT
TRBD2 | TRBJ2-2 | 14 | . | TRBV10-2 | CASGDSGKVGELFF | TGCGCCAGCGGCGATAGCGGGAAGGTCGGGGAGCTGTTTTTT
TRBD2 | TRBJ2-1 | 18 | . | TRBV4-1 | CASSQGSGGALNYNEQFF | TGCGCCAGCAGCCAAGGGTCGGGGGGGGCCCTCAACTACAATGAGCAGTTCTTC
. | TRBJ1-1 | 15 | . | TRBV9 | CASSVGDNLNTEAFF | TGTGCCAGCAGCGTAGGGGACAATCTGAACACTGAAGCTTTCTTT
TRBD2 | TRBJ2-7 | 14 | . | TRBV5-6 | CASSLAGVNREQYF | TGTGCCAGCAGCTTAGCGGGAGTGAATAGAGAGCAGTACTTC
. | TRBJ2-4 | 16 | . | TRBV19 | CASSTPGTAAKNIQYF | TGTGCCAGTAGTACACCCGGCACAGCAGCCAAAAACATTCAGTACTTC
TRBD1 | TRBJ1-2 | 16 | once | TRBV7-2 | CASRSSGDRGLGGYTF | TGTGCCAGCAGGTCAAGCGGGGACAGGGGGCTAGGGGGCTACACCTTC
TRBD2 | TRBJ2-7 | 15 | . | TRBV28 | CASSPTSGWTYEQYF | TGTGCCAGCAGCCCGACTAGCGGGTGGACCTACGAGCAGTACTTC